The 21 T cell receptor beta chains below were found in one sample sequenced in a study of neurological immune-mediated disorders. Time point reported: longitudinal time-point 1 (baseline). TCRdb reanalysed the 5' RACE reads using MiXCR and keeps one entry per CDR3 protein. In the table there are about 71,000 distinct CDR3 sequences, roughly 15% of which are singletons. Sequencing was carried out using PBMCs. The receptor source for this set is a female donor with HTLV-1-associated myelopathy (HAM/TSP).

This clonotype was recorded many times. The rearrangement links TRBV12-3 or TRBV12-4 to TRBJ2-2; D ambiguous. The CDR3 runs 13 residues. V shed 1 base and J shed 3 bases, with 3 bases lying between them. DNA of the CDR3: TGTGCCAGCAGTTTAGGGTACACCGGGGAGCTGTTTTTT. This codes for CASSLGYTGELFF.

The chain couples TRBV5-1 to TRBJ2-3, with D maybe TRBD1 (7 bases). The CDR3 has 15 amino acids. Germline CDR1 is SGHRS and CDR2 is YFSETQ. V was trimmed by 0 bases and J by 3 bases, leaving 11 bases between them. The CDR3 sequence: CASSLAGGTTDTQYF. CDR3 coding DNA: TGCGCCAGCAGCTTGGCAGGGGGGACGACAGATACGCAGTATTTT.

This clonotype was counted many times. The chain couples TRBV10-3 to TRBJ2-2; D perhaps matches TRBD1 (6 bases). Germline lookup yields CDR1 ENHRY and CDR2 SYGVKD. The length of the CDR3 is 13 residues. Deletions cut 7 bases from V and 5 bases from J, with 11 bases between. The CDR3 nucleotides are TGTGCCATCACCCTACAGGGTACCGGGGAGCTGTTTTTT. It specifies CAITLQGTGELFF.

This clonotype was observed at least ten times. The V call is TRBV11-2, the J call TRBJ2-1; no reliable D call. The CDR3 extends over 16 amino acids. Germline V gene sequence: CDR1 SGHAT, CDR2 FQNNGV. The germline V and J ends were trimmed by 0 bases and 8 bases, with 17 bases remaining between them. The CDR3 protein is CASSLDIIRAYDEQFF. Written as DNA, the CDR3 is TGTGCCAGCAGCTTAGATATTATTCGAGCGTACGATGAGCAGTTCTTC.

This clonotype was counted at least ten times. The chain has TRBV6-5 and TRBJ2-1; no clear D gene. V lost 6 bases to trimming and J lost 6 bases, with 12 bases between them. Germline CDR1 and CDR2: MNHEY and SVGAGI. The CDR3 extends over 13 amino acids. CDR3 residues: CASRVSPGNEQFF. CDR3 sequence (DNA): TGTGCCAGCAGAGTTAGCCCAGGCAATGAGCAGTTCTTC.

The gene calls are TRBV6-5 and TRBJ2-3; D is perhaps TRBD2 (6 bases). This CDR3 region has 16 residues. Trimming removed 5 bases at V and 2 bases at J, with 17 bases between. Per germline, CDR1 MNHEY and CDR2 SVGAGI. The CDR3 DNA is TGTGCCAGCAGTCCCGTGGACTACGTGTTCACAGATACGCAGTATTTT. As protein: CASSPVDYVFTDTQYF.

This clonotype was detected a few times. CDR3 sequence reads: CASSLGDQETQYF. DNA of the CDR3: TGTGCCAGCAGCTTAGGAGACCAAGAGACCCAGTACTTC. The chain links TRBV11-2 to TRBJ2-5; D not certain. Germline CDR1 is SGHAT and CDR2 is FQNNGV. This CDR3 region has 13 residues. V was clipped by 1 base and J by 0 bases, with 3 bases between them.

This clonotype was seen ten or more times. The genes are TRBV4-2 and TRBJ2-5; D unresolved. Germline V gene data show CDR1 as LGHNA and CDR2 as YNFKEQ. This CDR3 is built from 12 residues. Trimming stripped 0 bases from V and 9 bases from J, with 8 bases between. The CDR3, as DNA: TGTGCCAGCAGCCAAGATTACCGGGCCCAGTACTTC. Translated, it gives CASSQDYRAQYF.

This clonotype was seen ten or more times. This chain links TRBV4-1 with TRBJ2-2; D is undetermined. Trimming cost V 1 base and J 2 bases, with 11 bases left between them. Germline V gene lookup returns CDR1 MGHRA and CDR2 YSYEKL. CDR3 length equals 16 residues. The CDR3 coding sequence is TGCGCCAGCAGCCAAGTAATCGACACTAACACCGGGGAGCTGTTTTTT. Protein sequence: CASSQVIDTNTGELFF.

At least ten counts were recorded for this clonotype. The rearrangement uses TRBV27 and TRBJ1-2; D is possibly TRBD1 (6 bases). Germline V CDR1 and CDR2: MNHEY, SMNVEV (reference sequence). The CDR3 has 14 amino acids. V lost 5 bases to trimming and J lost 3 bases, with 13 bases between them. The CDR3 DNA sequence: TGTGCCAGCAGTAGCGTAAAGGGGGACTATGGCTACACCTTC. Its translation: CASSSVKGDYGYTF.

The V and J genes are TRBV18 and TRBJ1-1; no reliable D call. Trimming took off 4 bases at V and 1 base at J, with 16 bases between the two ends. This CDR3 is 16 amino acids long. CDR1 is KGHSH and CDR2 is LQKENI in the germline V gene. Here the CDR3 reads CASSHDIGSANTEAFF. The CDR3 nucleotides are TGTGCCAGCTCACACGATATCGGTTCGGCGAACACTGAAGCTTTCTTT.

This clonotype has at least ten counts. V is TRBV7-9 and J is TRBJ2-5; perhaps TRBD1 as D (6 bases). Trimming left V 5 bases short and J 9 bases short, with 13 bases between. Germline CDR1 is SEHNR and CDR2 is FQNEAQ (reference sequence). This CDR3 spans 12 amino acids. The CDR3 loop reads CASSPDRQSQYF. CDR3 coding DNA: TGTGCCAGCAGCCCCGACAGGCAGTCCCAGTACTTC. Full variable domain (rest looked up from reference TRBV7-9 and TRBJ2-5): DTGVSQNPRHKITKRGQNVTFRCDPISEHNRLYWYRQTLGQGPEFLTYFQNEAQLEKSRLLSDRFSAERPKGSFSTLEIQRTEQGDSAMYLCASSPDRQSQYFGPGTRLLVL.

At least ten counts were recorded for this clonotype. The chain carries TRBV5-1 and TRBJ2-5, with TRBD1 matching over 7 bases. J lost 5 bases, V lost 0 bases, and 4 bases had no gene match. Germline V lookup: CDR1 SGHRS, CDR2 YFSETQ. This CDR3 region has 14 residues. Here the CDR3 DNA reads TGCGCCAGCAGCTTGGAAGGGGGCGCGGAGACCCAGTACTTC. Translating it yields CASSLEGGAETQYF.

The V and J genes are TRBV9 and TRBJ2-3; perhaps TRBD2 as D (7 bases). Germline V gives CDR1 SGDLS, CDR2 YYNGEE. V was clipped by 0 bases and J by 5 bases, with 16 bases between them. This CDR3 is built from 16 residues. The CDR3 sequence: CASSVGGGAIVDTQYF. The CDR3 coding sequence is TGTGCCAGCAGCGTAGGAGGGGGGGCCATTGTAGATACGCAGTATTTT.

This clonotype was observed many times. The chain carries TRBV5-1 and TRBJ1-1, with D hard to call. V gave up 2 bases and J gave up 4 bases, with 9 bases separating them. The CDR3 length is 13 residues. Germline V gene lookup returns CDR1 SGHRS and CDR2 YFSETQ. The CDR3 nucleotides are TGCGCCAGCAGCTTAGGAGACACCACTGAAGCTTTCTTT. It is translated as CASSLGDTTEAFF.

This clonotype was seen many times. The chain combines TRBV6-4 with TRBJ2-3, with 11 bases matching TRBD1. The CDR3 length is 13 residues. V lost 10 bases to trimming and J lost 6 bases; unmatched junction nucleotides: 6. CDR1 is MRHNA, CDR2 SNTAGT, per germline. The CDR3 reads CATGQGAGDTQYF. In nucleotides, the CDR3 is TGTGCCACCGGACAGGGGGCCGGGGATACGCAGTATTTT.

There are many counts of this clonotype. The chain's CDR3 is CASSVGQNADTQYF. CDR3 sequence (DNA): TGTGCCAGCAGCGTAGGACAGAACGCAGATACGCAGTATTTT. This chain links TRBV9 with TRBJ2-3, with D perhaps TRBD1 (5 bases). Germline-derived CDR1 and CDR2 are SGDLS and YYNGEE. The CDR3 runs 14 residues. Trimming pared 0 bases from V and 4 bases from J, leaving 9 bases between.

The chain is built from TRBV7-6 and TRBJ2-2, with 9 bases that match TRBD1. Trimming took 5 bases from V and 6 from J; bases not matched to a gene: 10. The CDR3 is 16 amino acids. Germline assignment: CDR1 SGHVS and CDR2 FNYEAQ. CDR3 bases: TGTGCCAGCAGCACTTGGGACAGGGTAGTCCCCGGGGAGCTGTTTTTT. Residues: CASSTWDRVVPGELFF.

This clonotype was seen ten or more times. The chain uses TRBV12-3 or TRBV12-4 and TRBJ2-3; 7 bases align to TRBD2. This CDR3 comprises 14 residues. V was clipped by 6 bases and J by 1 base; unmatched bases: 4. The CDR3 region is CASSLAARTDTQYF. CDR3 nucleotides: TGTGCCAGCAGCCTAGCGGCACGCACAGATACGCAGTATTTT.

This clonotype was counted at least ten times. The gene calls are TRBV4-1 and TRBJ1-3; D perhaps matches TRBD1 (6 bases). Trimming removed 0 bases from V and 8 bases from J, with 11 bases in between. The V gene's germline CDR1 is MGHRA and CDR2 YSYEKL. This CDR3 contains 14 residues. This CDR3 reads CASSQEGRGDTIYF. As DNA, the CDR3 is TGCGCCAGCAGCCAAGAAGGCAGGGGTGACACCATATATTTT.

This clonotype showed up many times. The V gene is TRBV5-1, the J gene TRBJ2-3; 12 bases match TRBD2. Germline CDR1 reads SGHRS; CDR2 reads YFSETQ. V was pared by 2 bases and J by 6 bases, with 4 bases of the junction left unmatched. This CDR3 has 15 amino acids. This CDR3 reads CASSFEGLAGDTQYF. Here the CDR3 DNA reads TGCGCCAGCAGCTTTGAAGGACTAGCGGGGGATACGCAGTATTTT.